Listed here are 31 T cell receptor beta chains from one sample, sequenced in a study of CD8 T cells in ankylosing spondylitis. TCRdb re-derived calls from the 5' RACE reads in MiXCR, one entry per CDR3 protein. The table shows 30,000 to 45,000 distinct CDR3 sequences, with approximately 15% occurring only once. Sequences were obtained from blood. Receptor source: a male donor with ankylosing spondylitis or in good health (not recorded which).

The CDR3 DNA is TGCGCCAGCAGCGGGGGGCAAGCGGGAATTTACGAGCAGTACTTC. Translating gives CASSGGQAGIYEQYF. The chain carries TRBV5-1 and TRBJ2-7, with TRBD2 as a possible D gene (7 bases). Germline assignment: CDR1 SGHRS and CDR2 YFSETQ. There are 15 residues in the CDR3. With 4 bases removed from V and 4 bases from J, the gap between germline ends came to 18 bases. Full variable domain (missing parts from reference TRBV5-1 and TRBJ2-7): KAGVTQTPRYLIKTRGQQVTLSCSPISGHRSVSWYQQTPGQGLQFLFEYFSETQRNKGNFPGRFSGRQFSNSRSEMNVSTLELGDSALYLCASSGGQAGIYEQYFGPGTRLTVT.

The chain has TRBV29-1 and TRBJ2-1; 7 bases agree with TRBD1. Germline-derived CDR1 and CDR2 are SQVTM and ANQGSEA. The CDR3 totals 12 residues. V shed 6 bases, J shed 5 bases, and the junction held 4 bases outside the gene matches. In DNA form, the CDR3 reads TGCAGCGTCGCGACAGGGAACAATGAGCAGTTCTTC. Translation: CSVATGNNEQFF.

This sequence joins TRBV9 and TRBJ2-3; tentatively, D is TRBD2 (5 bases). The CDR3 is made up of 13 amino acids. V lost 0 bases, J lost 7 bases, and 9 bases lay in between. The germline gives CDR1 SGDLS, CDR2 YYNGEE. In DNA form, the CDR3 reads TGTGCCAGCAGCGTAGAAGAGCGGTATACGCAGTATTTT. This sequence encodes CASSVEERYTQYF. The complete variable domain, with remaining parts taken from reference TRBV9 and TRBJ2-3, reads DSGVTQTPKHLITATGQRVTLRCSPRSGDLSVYWYQQSLDQGLQFLIQYYNGEERAKGNILERFSAQQFPDLHSELNLSSLELGDSALYFCASSVEERYTQYFGPGTRLTVL.

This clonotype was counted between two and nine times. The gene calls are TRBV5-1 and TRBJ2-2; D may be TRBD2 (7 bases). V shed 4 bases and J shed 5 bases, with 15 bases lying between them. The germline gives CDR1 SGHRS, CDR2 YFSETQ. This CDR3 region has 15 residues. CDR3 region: CASSPEGGRTGELFF. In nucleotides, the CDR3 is TGCGCCAGCAGCCCCGAGGGGGGGCGGACCGGGGAGCTGTTTTTT.

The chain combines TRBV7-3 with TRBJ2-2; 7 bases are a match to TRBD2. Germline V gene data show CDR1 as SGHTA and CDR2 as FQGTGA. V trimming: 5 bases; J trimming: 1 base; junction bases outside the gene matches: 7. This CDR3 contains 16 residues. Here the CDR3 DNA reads TGTGCCAGCAGCCCCCGGGGCGGGAGGAACACCGGGGAGCTGTTTTTT. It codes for CASSPRGGRNTGELFF.

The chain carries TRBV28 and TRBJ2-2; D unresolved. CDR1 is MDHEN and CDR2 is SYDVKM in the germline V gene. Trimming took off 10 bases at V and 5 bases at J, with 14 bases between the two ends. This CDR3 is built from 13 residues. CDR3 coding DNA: TGTGCCATCACTTATTCGGGTACCGGGGAGCTGTTTTTT. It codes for CAITYSGTGELFF. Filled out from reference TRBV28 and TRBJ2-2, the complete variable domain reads DVKVTQSSRYLVKRTGEKVFLECVQDMDHENMFWYRQDPGLGLRLIYFSYDVKMKEKGDIPEGYSVSREKKERFSLILESASTNQTSMYLCAITYSGTGELFFGEGSRLTVL.

The chain's CDR3 is CSARLNTEAFF. Written as DNA, the CDR3 is TGCAGCGCCCGGCTGAACACTGAAGCTTTCTTT. The gene calls are TRBV29-1 and TRBJ1-1, with unresolved D. CDR3 length equals 11 residues. Germline CDR1 and CDR2: SQVTM and ANQGSEA. V was clipped by 7 bases and J by 0 bases, with 6 bases between them.

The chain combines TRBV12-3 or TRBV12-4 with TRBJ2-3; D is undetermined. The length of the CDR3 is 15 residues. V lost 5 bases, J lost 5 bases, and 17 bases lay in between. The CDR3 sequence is CASSPPKGEGDTQYF. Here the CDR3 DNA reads TGTGCCAGCAGTCCTCCTAAGGGCGAAGGAGATACGCAGTATTTT.

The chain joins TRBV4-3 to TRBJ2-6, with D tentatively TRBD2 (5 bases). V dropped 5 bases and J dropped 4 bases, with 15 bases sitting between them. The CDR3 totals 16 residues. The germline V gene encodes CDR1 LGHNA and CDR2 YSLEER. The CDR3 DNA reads TGCGCCAGCAGCGTTGGTAGCGCCAGGGGGGCCAACGTCCTGACTTTC. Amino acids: CASSVGSARGANVLTF.

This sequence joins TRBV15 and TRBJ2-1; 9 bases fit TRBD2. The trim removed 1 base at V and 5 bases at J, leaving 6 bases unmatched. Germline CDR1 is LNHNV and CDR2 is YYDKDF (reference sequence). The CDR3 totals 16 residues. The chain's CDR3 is CATSRALAGVNNEQFF. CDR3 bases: TGTGCCACCAGCAGAGCTTTAGCGGGAGTAAACAATGAGCAGTTCTTC.

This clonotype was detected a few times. The CDR3 protein is CASSSSGVPIEAFF. In DNA form, the CDR3 reads TGTGCCAGCAGTTCTTCAGGGGTCCCAATAGAAGCTTTCTTT. The chain has TRBV6-2 or TRBV6-3 and TRBJ1-1, with D possibly matching TRBD1 (6 bases). V lost 4 bases and J 8 bases, leaving 17 bases between the germline ends. From germline, CDR1 is MNHEY and CDR2 SVGEGT. The CDR3 is 14 amino acids.

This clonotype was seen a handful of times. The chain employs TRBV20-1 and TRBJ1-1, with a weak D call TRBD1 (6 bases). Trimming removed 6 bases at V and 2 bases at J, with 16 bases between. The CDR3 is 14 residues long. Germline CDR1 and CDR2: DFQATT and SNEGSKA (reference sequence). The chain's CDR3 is CSARQALHNTEAFF. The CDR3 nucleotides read TGCAGTGCGAGACAGGCCTTGCATAACACTGAAGCTTTCTTT.

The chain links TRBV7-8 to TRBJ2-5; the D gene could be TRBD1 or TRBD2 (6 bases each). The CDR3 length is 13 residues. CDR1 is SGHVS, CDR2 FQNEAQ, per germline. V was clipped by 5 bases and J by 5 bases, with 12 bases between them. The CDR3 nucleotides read TGTGCCAGCAGCGCCGGGGGCGCGGAGACCCAGTACTTC. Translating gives CASSAGGAETQYF.

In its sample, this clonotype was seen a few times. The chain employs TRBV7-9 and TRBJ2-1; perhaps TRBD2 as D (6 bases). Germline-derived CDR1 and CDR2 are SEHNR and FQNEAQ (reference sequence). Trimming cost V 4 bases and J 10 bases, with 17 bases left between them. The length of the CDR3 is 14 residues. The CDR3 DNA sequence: TGTGCCAGCAGCTCGACTGTGTATCGGGAGGAGCAGTTCTTC. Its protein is CASSSTVYREEQFF.

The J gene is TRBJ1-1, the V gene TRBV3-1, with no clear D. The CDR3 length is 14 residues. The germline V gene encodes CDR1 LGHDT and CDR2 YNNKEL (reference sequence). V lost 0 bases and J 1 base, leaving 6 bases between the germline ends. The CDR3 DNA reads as TGTGCCAGCAGCCAAGATACCGGGAACACTGAAGCTTTCTTT. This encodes CASSQDTGNTEAFF.

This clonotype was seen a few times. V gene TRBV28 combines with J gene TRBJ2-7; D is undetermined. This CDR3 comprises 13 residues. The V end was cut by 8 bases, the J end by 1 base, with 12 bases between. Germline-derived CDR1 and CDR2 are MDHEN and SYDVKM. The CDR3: CASATELSYEQYF. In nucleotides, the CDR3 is TGTGCCAGCGCCACCGAGCTTTCCTACGAGCAGTACTTC.

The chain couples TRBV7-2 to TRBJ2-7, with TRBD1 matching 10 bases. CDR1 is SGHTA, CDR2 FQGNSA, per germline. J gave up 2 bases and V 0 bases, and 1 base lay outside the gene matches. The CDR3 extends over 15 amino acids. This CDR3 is CASSLAGTGAYEQYV. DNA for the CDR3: TGTGCCAGCAGCTTAGCAGGGACAGGGGCCTACGAGCAGTACGTC.

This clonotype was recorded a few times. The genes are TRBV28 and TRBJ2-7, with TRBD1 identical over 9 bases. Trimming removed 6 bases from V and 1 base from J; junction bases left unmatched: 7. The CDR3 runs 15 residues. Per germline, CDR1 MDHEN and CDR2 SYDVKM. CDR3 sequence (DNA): TGTGCCAGCAGCCCTTCGACAGGGGGTTCCTACGAGCAGTACGTC. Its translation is CASSPSTGGSYEQYV.

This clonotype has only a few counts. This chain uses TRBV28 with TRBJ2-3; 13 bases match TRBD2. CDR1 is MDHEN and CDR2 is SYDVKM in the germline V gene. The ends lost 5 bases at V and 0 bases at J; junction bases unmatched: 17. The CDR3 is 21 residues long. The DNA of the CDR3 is TGTGCCAGCAGTATAGACTTAACTAGCGGGAGGGCCGACTCTAGCACAGATACGCAGTATTTT. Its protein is CASSIDLTSGRADSSTDTQYF.

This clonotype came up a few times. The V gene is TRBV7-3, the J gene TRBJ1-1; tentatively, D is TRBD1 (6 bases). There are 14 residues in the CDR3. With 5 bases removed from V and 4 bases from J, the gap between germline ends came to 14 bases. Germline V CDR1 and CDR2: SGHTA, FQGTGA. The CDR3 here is CASSPRGRGTEAFF. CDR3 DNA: TGTGCCAGCAGCCCCCGGGGGCGGGGCACTGAAGCTTTCTTT.

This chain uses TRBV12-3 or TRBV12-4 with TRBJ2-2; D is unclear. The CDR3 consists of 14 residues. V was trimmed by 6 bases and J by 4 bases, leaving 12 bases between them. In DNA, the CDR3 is TGTGCCAGCAGGACACAGCCGATCACCGGGGAGCTGTTTTTT. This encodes CASRTQPITGELFF.

The CDR3 sequence is CATSAAGRTSDTQYF. The CDR3 nucleotides read TGTGCCACGTCGGCCGCGGGGCGGACATCAGATACGCAGTATTTT. J is TRBJ2-3 and V is TRBV24-1; possibly TRBD2 for D (6 bases). The V and J ends lost 10 bases and 4 bases respectively, with 20 bases between them. The CDR3 contains 15 residues. In germline, CDR1 is KGHDR, CDR2 SFDVKD.

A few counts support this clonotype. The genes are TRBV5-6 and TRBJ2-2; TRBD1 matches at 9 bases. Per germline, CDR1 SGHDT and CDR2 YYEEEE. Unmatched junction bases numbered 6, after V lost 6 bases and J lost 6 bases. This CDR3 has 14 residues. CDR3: CASTKDRGAGELFF. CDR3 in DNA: TGTGCCAGCACCAAAGACAGGGGGGCCGGGGAGCTGTTTTTT.

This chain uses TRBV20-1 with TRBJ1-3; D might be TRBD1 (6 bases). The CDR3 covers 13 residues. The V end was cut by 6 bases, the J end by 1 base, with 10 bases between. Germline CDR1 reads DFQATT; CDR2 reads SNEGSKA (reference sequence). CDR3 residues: CSAGGASGNTIYF. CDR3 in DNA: TGCAGTGCAGGGGGAGCATCTGGAAACACCATATATTTT.

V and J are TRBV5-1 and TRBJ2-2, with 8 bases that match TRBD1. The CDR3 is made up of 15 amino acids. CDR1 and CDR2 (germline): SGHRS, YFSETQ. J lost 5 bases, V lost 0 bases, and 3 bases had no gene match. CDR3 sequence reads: CASSLETGETGELFF. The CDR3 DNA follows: TGCGCCAGCAGCTTGGAGACAGGGGAAACCGGGGAGCTGTTTTTT. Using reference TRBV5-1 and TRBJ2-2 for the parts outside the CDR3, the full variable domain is KAGVTQTPRYLIKTRGQQVTLSCSPISGHRSVSWYQQTPGQGLQFLFEYFSETQRNKGNFPGRFSGRQFSNSRSEMNVSTLELGDSALYLCASSLETGETGELFFGEGSRLTVL.

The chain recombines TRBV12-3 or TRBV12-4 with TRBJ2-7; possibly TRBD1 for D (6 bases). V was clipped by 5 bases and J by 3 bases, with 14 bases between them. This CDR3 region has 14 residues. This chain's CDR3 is CASSPYRVYYEQYF. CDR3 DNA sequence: TGTGCCAGCAGTCCTTACAGGGTCTACTACGAGCAGTACTTC.

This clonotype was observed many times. The CDR3 here is CASSSGTTAPQETQYF. In DNA, the CDR3 is TGTGCCAGCAGCTCGGGGACAACCGCGCCCCAAGAGACCCAGTACTTC. The chain has TRBV7-2 and TRBJ2-5; weak D call: TRBD1 (6 bases). Looked up from germline, CDR1 is SGHTA and CDR2 is FQGNSA. This CDR3 spans 16 amino acids. Trimming left V 4 bases short and J 1 base short, with 16 bases between.

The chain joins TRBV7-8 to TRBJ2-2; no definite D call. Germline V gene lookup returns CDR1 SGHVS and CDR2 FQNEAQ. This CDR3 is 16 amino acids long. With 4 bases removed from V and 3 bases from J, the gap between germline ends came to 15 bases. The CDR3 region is CASSSAGPYYTGELFF. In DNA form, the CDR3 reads TGTGCCAGCAGCTCAGCTGGTCCTTATTACACCGGGGAGCTGTTTTTT.

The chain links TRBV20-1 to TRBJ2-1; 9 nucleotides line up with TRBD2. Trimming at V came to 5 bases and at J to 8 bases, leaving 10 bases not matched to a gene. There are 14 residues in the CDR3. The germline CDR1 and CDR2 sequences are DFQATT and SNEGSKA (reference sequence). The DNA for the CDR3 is TGCAGTGCTTATCTAGCGGGATCTGCAGATGAGCAGTTCTTC. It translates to CSAYLAGSADEQFF.

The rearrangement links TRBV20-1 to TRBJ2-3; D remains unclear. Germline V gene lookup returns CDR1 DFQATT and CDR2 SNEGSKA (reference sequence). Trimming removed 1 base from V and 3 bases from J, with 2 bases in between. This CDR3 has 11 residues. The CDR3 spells CSARGTDTQYF. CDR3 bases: TGCAGTGCTAGAGGGACAGATACGCAGTATTTT.

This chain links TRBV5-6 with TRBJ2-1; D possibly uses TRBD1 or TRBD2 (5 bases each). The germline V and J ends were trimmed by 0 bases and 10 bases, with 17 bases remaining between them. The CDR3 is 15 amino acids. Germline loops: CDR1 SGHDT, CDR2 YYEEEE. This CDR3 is CASSLGDLTGREQFF. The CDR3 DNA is TGTGCCAGCAGCTTGGGTGATTTGACGGGGCGCGAGCAGTTCTTC.